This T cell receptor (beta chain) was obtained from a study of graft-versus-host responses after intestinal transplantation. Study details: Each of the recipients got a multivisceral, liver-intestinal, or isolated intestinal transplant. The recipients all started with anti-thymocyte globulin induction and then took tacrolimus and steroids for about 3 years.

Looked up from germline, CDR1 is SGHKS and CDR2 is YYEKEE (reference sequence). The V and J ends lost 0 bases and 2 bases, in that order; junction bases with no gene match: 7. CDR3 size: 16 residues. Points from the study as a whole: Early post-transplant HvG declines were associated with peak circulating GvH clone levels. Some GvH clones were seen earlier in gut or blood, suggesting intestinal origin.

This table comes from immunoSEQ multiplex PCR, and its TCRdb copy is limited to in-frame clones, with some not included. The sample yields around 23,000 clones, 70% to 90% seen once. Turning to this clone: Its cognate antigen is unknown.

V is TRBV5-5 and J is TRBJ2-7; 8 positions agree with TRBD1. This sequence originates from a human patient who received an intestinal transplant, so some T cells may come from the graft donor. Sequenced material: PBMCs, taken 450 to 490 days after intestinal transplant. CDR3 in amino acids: CASSLATGASPYEQYF. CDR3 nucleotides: TGTGCCAGCAGCTTGGCGACAGGGGCCTCTCCCTACGAGCAGTACTTC. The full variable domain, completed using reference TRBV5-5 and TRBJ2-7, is DAGVTQSPTHLIKTRGQQVTLRCSPISGHKSVSWYQQVLGQGPQFIFQYYEKEERGRGNFPDRFSARQFPNYSSELNVNALLLGDSALYLCASSLATGASPYEQYFGPGTRLTVT.